This is a list of T cell receptor beta chains from one sample in a study of T cell responses to AZD1222 COVID-19 vaccine. The table came from immunoSEQ multiplex PCR; TCRdb's copy has only in-frame clones and leaves some out. The table records about 260,000 clones, 85% to 95% of them present only once. Sequences were derived from peripheral blood, sampled on day 0 of AZD1222 vaccination. The receptor set was obtained from an adult in good health. The CDR3 runs from the conserved cysteine through the conserved F or W. A D gene is named only where the DNA matches it firmly. Only some rows state a clone size, as once, few, many or a class for expanded clones.

J	size	D	V	length	CDR3	DNA
TRBJ2-7	few	TRBD1	TRBV4-1	15	CASRPGQGAWNEQYF	TGCGCCAGCAGACCAGGACAGGGGGCATGGAACGAGCAGTACTTC
TRBJ2-3	once	TRBD1	TRBV18	16	CASSRGQGPSRDTQYF	TGTGCCAGCTCCCGTGGACAGGGCCCTTCCCGAGATACGCAGTATTTT
TRBJ1-5	.	TRBD1	TRBV28	14	CASSSGTGGQPQHF	TGTGCCAGCAGTTCCGGGACAGGAGGTCAGCCCCAGCATTTT
TRBJ2-7	.	TRBD2	TRBV7-9	14	CASSSSGDSYEQYF	TGTGCCAGCAGCTCTAGCGGGGATTCCTACGAGCAGTACTTC
TRBJ2-1	.	TRBD1	TRBV10-3	14	CAISARGLYNEQFF	TGTGCCATCAGTGCCAGGGGGCTCTACAATGAGCAGTTCTTC
TRBJ1-1	.	.	TRBV3-1/TRBV3-2	14	CASSRVTGGTEAFF	TGTGCCAGCAGCCGAGTTACGGGGGGAACTGAAGCTTTCTTT
TRBJ2-3	few	.	TRBV15	15	CATSRKKQGSDTQYF	TGTGCCACCAGCAGGAAAAAACAGGGCTCAGATACGCAGTATTTT
TRBJ2-7	.	TRBD1	TRBV3-1/TRBV3-2	16	CASSPPTGTGRYEQYF	TGTGCCAGCAGCCCGCCTACCGGGACAGGGAGGTACGAGCAGTACTTC
TRBJ2-7	once	.	TRBV19	15	CASSTSTSSSYEQYF	TGTGCCAGTAGTACCTCGACTTCAAGCTCCTACGAGCAGTACTTC
TRBJ1-6	.	.	TRBV28	15	CASRREGSSNSPLHF	TGTGCCAGCAGGAGAGAGGGGTCCTCCAATTCACCCCTCCACTTT